This TCR beta chain stems from a study of a mutant IDH1 vaccine in newly diagnosed glioma. Study background: Patients had received radiotherapy, temozolomide, or both previously, most receiving both.

Trimming stripped 3 bases from V and 0 bases from J, with 9 bases between. CDR1 and CDR2 from the germline V gene are SGHVS and FNYEAQ. This CDR3 comprises 15 residues. Assay used: immunoSEQ multiplex PCR; TCRdb lists only in-frame clones, some missing. The table lists some 22,000 clones, around 80% of them singletons, with just over 8% in the top ten. About this clone: Its antigen is still unknown.

This sample's time point: week 11, during vaccination. Every vaccination contained 300 ug of the mutant IDH1 20-mer peptide and was paired with topical imiquimod. The V call is TRBV7-6, the J call TRBJ2-1, with unresolved D. This TCR was sampled from a man aged 40-50 years with glioma. This specimen consisted of PBMCs, obtained from a glioma patient whose treatment included an IDH1 peptide vaccine. The CDR3 protein is CASSLDADSYNEQFF. The CDR3 region has the DNA TGTGCCAGCAGCTTGGACGCTGACTCCTACAATGAGCAGTTCTTC. The entire variable domain, with the rest obtained from reference TRBV7-6 and TRBJ2-1, is as follows: GAGVSQSPRYKVTKRGQDVALRCDPISGHVSLYWYRQALGQGPEFLTYFNYEAQQDKSGLPNDRFSAERPEGSISTLTIQRTEQRDSAMYRCASSLDADSYNEQFFGPGTRLTVL.